A single sample is the source of the 25 T cell receptor beta chains below, sequenced in a study of regulatory T cells in long-lasting Graves disease. Time point indicated: newly diagnosed GD, antithyroid drugs for less than 3 months. The TCR library was made from RNA that had been extracted from PBMCs in TRIzol. The TCR beta library used iRepertoire HTBI primers with Arm-PCR amplification of CDR3. TCRdb re-analysed the multiplex PCR reads in MiXCR, keeping a single row per CDR3 protein. This sample has 500,000 to 700,000 distinct CDR3 sequences, with under 20% found just once. A further study also used this sample, focusing on T cells in Graves' hyperthyroidism and ophthalmopathy.

Sequences were derived from peripheral blood mononuclear cells (PBMCs), sampled at new diagnosis, from a patient treated with antithyroid drugs. Receptors originate from a woman aged 25 to 45 with Graves disease.

This clonotype was seen many times. The V call is TRBV7-3, the J call TRBJ1-1; D ambiguous. Trimming took 4 bases from V and 0 from J, leaving 9 bases between them. The CDR3 extends over 14 amino acids. CDR1 SGHTA and CDR2 FQGTGA come from the germline V gene. This chain's CDR3 is CASSSSGMNTEAFF. The CDR3 DNA sequence: TGTGCCAGCAGCTCCTCGGGCATGAACACTGAAGCTTTCTTT.

This clonotype has more than one count but fewer than ten. The rearrangement links TRBV3-1 to TRBJ2-5, with 7 bases that match TRBD2. After removal of 0 bases from V and 4 bases from J, the junction contained 11 bases not matched to a gene. CDR3 length: 17 residues. The germline V gene has CDR1 LGHDT and CDR2 YNNKEL (reference sequence). In nucleotides, the CDR3 is TGTGCCAGCAGCCAAGAGAGTAGTCTAGCGGCTCGAGAGACCCAGTACTTC. Amino acids: CASSQESSLAARETQYF.

This clonotype was found many times. This chain links TRBV20-1 with TRBJ1-2; 7 bases match TRBD1. In germline, CDR1 is DFQATT, CDR2 SNEGSKA (reference sequence). J was trimmed by 3 bases and V by 4 bases; bases with no gene match: 5. CDR3 length: 13 residues. The CDR3 coding sequence is TGCAGTGCTAAAGGGGGCGGGCACTATGGCTACACCTTC. The encoded protein is CSAKGGGHYGYTF.

As to this clonotype: Since a much larger clone is just one base distant, this may be a read error. This chain uses TRBV30 with TRBJ2-4; D remains ambiguous. Germline V CDR1 and CDR2: GTSNPN, SVGIG (reference sequence). V shed 3 bases and J shed 7 bases, with 16 bases lying between them. There are 14 residues in the CDR3. The CDR3 spells CAWSGTSQWNIQYF. The DNA of the CDR3 is TGTGCCTGGAGCGGTACGTCCCAGTGGAACATTCAGTACTTC.

The CDR3 sequence: CASSPGTFGTQYF. Here the CDR3 DNA reads TGTGCCAGCAGCCCAGGGACATTTGGGACCCAGTACTTC. J is TRBJ2-5 and V is TRBV7-9; possibly TRBD1 for D (6 bases). Looked up from germline, CDR1 is SEHNR and CDR2 is FQNEAQ (reference sequence). Trimming cost V 5 bases and J 7 bases, with 14 bases left between them. The CDR3 consists of 13 residues.

This clonotype was seen ten or more times. The V call is TRBV20-1, the J call TRBJ2-1; 8 nucleotides agree with TRBD1. The CDR3 has 15 amino acids. Losses at the gene ends were 4 bases for V and 9 bases for J; bases not matched to a gene: 14. Germline V lookup: CDR1 DFQATT, CDR2 SNEGSKA (reference sequence). The CDR3 sequence: CSATSRTGWSVEQFF. CDR3 nucleotide sequence: TGCAGTGCTACCTCCCGGACAGGGTGGTCCGTTGAGCAGTTCTTC.

This clonotype was detected ten times or more. The DNA of the CDR3 is TGCAGCGCCACGGGGGTAGAAGAGACCCAGTACTTC. This encodes CSATGVEETQYF. V gene TRBV29-1 combines with J gene TRBJ2-5, with D possibly TRBD2 on 6 matching bases. Germline lookup yields CDR1 SQVTM and CDR2 ANQGSEA. The CDR3 is made up of 12 amino acids. Trimming removed 7 bases from V and 3 bases from J, with 12 bases in between.

This clonotype was found many times. CDR3 nucleotide sequence: TGTGCCAGCAGCACCGGGACAACATCCAGGGGACTGTTTTTT. This codes for CASSTGTTSRGLFF. This chain connects TRBV28 to TRBJ1-4, with TRBD1 as a possible D gene (6 bases). Trimming took 6 bases from V and 13 from J, leaving 21 bases between them. The CDR3 contains 14 residues. Germline lookup yields CDR1 MDHEN and CDR2 SYDVKM.

This clonotype was counted ten times or more. The rearrangement links TRBV18 to TRBJ1-1; D ambiguous. V was trimmed by 3 bases and J by 4 bases, leaving 15 bases between them. Germline CDR1 and CDR2: KGHSH and LQKENI. The CDR3 length is 15 residues. Written as DNA, the CDR3 is TGTGCCAGCTCACCTCTAACCCATGAGACCACTGAAGCTTTCTTT. Translation: CASSPLTHETTEAFF.

This clonotype was counted between two and nine times. The chain links TRBV19 to TRBJ1-4; D not resolved. CDR1 is LNHDA, CDR2 SQIVND, per germline (reference sequence). V was shortened by 2 bases and J by 0 bases, with 13 bases between the two germline ends. The CDR3 runs to 17 residues. CDR3 loop: CASSIWNSRPTNEKLFF. The CDR3 region has the DNA TGTGCCAGTAGTATATGGAATTCCCGTCCAACTAATGAAAAACTGTTTTTT.

The CDR3 is CSAYSGTGLDTQYF. CDR3 nucleotide sequence: TGCAGTGCCTACTCCGGGACAGGGCTGGATACGCAGTATTTT. The chain is built from TRBV20-1 and TRBJ2-3, with TRBD1 matching over 9 bases. J lost 6 bases, V lost 6 bases, and 10 bases had no gene match. Germline CDR1 is DFQATT and CDR2 is SNEGSKA (reference sequence). The CDR3 is 14 residues long.

The CDR3: CASSFLAGEYEQFF. Here the CDR3 DNA reads TGCGCCAGCAGCTTCCTAGCGGGAGAATATGAGCAGTTCTTC. The gene calls are TRBV5-1 and TRBJ2-1; 10 bases are shared with TRBD2. CDR3 size: 14 residues. V trimming: 2 bases; J trimming: 8 bases; junction bases outside the gene matches: 4. Germline V gene data show CDR1 as SGHRS and CDR2 as YFSETQ.

Many counts were recorded for this clonotype. CDR3 residues: CAITNFTNYGYTF. The CDR3 bases are TGTGCCATCACGAACTTCACTAACTATGGCTACACCTTC. The rearrangement joins TRBV10-3 to TRBJ1-2; D is ambiguous. The V gene's germline CDR1 is ENHRY and CDR2 SYGVKD. The CDR3 extends over 13 amino acids. The V end lost 7 bases, the J end lost 0 bases, and 9 bases lay between the germline ends.

V and J are TRBV12-3 or TRBV12-4 and TRBJ2-3; D is perhaps TRBD1 or TRBD2 (5 bases each). The CDR3 contains 16 residues. Trimming took 6 bases from V and 0 from J, leaving 16 bases between them. CDR3 nucleotide sequence: TGTGCCAGCAGCCAGTGGGCAGGGAGTAGCACAGATACGCAGTATTTT. This gives the protein CASSQWAGSSTDTQYF.

The V gene is TRBV6-1, the J gene TRBJ2-7, with D possibly being TRBD2 (7 bases). The CDR3 is 15 amino acids. Trimming left V 6 bases short and J 3 bases short, with 18 bases between. Per germline, CDR1 MNHNS and CDR2 SASEGT. CDR3 coding DNA: TGTGCCAGCAGGATTGGGAGGGACACCCTCTACGAGCAGTACTTC. Translation: CASRIGRDTLYEQYF.

In this sample, this clonotype turned up many times. The chain has TRBV7-9 and TRBJ2-1; possible D gene TRBD2, 5 bases. The V end was cut by 5 bases, the J end by 2 bases, with 16 bases between. Germline CDR1 SEHNR, CDR2 FQNEAQ (reference sequence). The CDR3 sequence is 16 residues long. The CDR3 DNA reads TGTGCCAGCAGCCCGCGCGGGTCGATGGCCTACAATGAGCAGTTCTTC. Translation: CASSPRGSMAYNEQFF.

The chain is built from TRBV28 and TRBJ1-2; 8 nucleotides align to TRBD1. Germline V gene lookup returns CDR1 MDHEN and CDR2 SYDVKM. The CDR3 is made up of 14 amino acids. The V and J ends lost 7 bases and 7 bases, in that order; junction bases with no gene match: 11. The CDR3 loop reads CASKKDRDKGGYTF. The CDR3 coding sequence is TGTGCCAGCAAAAAGGACAGGGACAAGGGTGGCTACACCTTC.

V gene TRBV12-3 or TRBV12-4 combines with J gene TRBJ1-1; D is perhaps TRBD1 (5 bases). The CDR3 length is 15 residues. V was shortened by 2 bases and J by 1 base, with 11 bases between the two germline ends. CDR3 in amino acids: CASSLSGRSNTEAFF. CDR3 nucleotide sequence: TGTGCCAGCAGTTTATCGGGACGGTCGAACACTGAAGCTTTCTTT.

This clonotype was seen ten or more times. V gene TRBV18 combines with J gene TRBJ1-5; D gene unclear. Trimming pared 5 bases from V and 4 bases from J, leaving 9 bases between. This CDR3 is 13 amino acids long. The germline CDR1 and CDR2 sequences are KGHSH and LQKENI. CDR3 coding DNA: TGTGCCAGCTCAAAAACCCAAAATCAGCCCCAGCATTTT. Protein product: CASSKTQNQPQHF.

This clonotype was seen at least ten times. V usage is TRBV27 and J usage is TRBJ2-7, with 9 bases identical to TRBD1. After removal of 10 bases from V and 6 bases from J, the junction contained 10 bases not matched to a gene. Germline CDR1 reads MNHEY; CDR2 reads SMNVEV (reference sequence). This CDR3 is built from 13 residues. The CDR3 spells CATWTGASREQYF. The CDR3 DNA reads TGTGCCACATGGACAGGGGCTTCTCGCGAGCAGTACTTC.

The gene calls are TRBV11-2 and TRBJ2-1, with D possibly TRBD1 on 5 matching bases. Germline V gene lookup returns CDR1 SGHAT and CDR2 FQNNGV. The CDR3 has 15 residues. V was cut by 6 bases and J by 6 bases, with 18 bases left in between. DNA for the CDR3: TGTGCCAGCAGGATGATAAGGGGCCCCCTCAATGAGCAGTTCTTC. Residues: CASRMIRGPLNEQFF.

This clonotype appeared a few times. The chain joins TRBV4-1 to TRBJ1-2, with D unresolved. Germline V gene data show CDR1 as MGHRA and CDR2 as YSYEKL. V lost 1 base and J lost 7, with 7 bases in between. The CDR3 is made up of 12 amino acids. CDR3 nucleotides: TGCGCCAGCAGCCAAGGGACTTCTGGCTACACCTTC. It specifies CASSQGTSGYTF.

This clonotype was picked up a small number of times. The chain carries TRBV5-1 and TRBJ1-4, with a possible D match to TRBD1 (6 bases). Germline V gives CDR1 SGHRS, CDR2 YFSETQ. The CDR3 length is 15 residues. The V end lost 0 bases, the J end lost 2 bases, and 8 bases lay between the germline ends. CDR3 residues: CASSLGTVTNEKLFF. The CDR3 nucleotides read TGCGCCAGCAGCTTGGGGACAGTGACTAATGAAAAACTGTTTTTT.

This clonotype was seen many times. The rearrangement uses TRBV5-1 and TRBJ2-7, with 7 bases fitting TRBD1. CDR3 size: 16 residues. The V gene end was trimmed by 0 bases and the J gene end by 2 bases; junction bases not matched to a gene: 8. Germline CDR1 reads SGHRS; CDR2 reads YFSETQ. CDR3 coding DNA: TGCGCCAGCAGCTTGGGGCAGGGGGTGATGGCCTACGAGCAGTACTTC. This encodes CASSLGQGVMAYEQYF. Full variable domain (missing parts from reference TRBV5-1 and TRBJ2-7): KAGVTQTPRYLIKTRGQQVTLSCSPISGHRSVSWYQQTPGQGLQFLFEYFSETQRNKGNFPGRFSGRQFSNSRSEMNVSTLELGDSALYLCASSLGQGVMAYEQYFGPGTRLTVT.

There are a few counts of this clonotype. The chain employs TRBV15 and TRBJ1-6; D is undetermined. Germline CDR1 reads LNHNV; CDR2 reads YYDKDF (reference sequence). V lost 3 bases, J lost 7 bases, and 7 bases lay in between. CDR3 size: 13 residues. CDR3 bases: TGTGCCACCAGCAGGGTCCAGAATTCACCCCTCCACTTT. Amino acid sequence: CATSRVQNSPLHF.